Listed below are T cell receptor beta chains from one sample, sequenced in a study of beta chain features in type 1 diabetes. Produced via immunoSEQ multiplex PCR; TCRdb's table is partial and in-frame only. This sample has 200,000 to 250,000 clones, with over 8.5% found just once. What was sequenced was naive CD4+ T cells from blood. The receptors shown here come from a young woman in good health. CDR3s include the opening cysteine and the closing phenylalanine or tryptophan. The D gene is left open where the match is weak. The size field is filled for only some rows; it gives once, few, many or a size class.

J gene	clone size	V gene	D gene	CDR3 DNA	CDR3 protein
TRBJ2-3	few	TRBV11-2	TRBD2	TGTGCCAGCAGCCTTATAGCGGGAGGGGTAGATACGCAGTATTTT	CASSLIAGGVDTQYF
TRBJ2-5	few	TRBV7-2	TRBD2	TGTGCCAGCAGCTTAACGCTAGCGGGGGGGATGATACAAGAGACCCAGTACTTC	CASSLTLAGGMIQETQYF
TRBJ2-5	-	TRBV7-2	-	TGTGCCAGCAGCTTACAGTTCCAAGAGACCCAGTACTTC	CASSLQFQETQYF
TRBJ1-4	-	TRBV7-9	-	TGTGCCAGCAGCCGGGACTCTCTGGGGAGTGAAAAACTGTTTTTT	CASSRDSLGSEKLFF
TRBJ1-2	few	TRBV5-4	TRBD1	TGTGCCAGCAGCGTTGACAGGGGACACTATGGCTACACCTTC	CASSVDRGHYGYTF
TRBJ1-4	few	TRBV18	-	TGTGCCAGCTCACCACTTTCAGAAGGACTCGAACTGTTTTTT	CASSPLSEGLELFF
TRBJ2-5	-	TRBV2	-	TGTGCCAGCAGTGAAGCCGGAGCCTTATCTCAAGAGACCCAGTACTTC	CASSEAGALSQETQYF
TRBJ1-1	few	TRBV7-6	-	TGTGCCAGCAGCTTAGCGGCGCGGTCGAACACTGAAGCTTTCTTT	CASSLAARSNTEAFF
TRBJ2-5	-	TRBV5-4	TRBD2	TGTGCCAGCAGCTCGACTAGCGCAGTAGGGGAGACCCAGTACTTC	CASSSTSAVGETQYF
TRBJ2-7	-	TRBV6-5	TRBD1	TGTGCCAGCAGTTCCTCGAGACAGGGGGCTCCTCTGTCGTACTTC	CASSSSRQGAPLSYF
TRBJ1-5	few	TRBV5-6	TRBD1	TGTGCCAGCAGCACAGGGACAGGGGCCTATAGCAATCAGCCCCAGCATTTT	CASSTGTGAYSNQPQHF
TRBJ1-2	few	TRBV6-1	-	TGTGCCAGCACTTTTTCGAACTATGGCTACACCTTC	CASTFSNYGYTF
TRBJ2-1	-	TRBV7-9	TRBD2	TGTGCCAGCAGCTTAGAGAATAGCGGGAGTTTCGCCTACAATGAGCAGTTCTTC	CASSLENSGSFAYNEQFF
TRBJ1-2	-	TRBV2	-	TGTGCCAGCAGTACAGGGTCGGGCTATGGCTACACCTTC	CASSTGSGYGYTF
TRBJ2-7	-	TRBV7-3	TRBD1	TGTGCCAGCAGCCGGGACAGGGATTCCTACGAGCAGTACTTC	CASSRDRDSYEQYF
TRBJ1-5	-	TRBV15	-	TGTGCCACCAGCAGAGCGATGGGGAGGGGAAGGAATCAGCCCCAGCATTTT	CATSRAMGRGRNQPQHF
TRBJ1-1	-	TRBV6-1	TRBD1	TGTGCCAGCATTCCCAACAGGGGTCGGACTGAAGCTTTCTTT	CASIPNRGRTEAFF
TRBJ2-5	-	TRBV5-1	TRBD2	TGCGCCAGCAGCTTGGGACTAGCGGAAAACCAAGAGACCCAGTACTTC	CASSLGLAENQETQYF
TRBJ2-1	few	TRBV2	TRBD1	TGTGCCAGCAGGGACAGGGTGGATGAGCAGTTCTTC	CASRDRVDEQFF
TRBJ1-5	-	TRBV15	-	TGTGCCACCAGCCTAGGGGGTAGCAATCAGCCCCAGCATTTT	CATSLGGSNQPQHF
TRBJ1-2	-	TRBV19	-	TGTGCCAGTAGAAAGACGGAGTGGGATGGCTACACCTTC	CASRKTEWDGYTF
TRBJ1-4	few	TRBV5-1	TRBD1	TGCGCCAGCAGCCCCGGGACAGGATATGAAAAACTGTTTTTT	CASSPGTGYEKLFF
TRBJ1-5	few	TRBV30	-	TGTGCCTGGGGGAGTAGGGACAATCAGCCCCAGCATTTT	CAWGSRDNQPQHF
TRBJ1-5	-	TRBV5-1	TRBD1	TGCGCCAGCAGCACAGGACAGGGGAATCAGCCCCAGCATTTT	CASSTGQGNQPQHF
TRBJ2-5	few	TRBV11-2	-	TGTGCCAGCAGCTTTCAAGGGGGAGGGCAAGAGACCCAGTACTTC	CASSFQGGGQETQYF
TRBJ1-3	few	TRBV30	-	TGTGCCTGGAGTGGTTGGTCCGGGGTCCCCTCTGGAAACACCATATATTTT	CAWSGWSGVPSGNTIYF
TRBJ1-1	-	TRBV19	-	TGTGCCAGTAGAATCCCTTTGGGGAGGGGAGTTGATGAAGCTTTCTTT	CASRIPLGRGVDEAFF
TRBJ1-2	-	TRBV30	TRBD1	TGTGCCTGGAGTGTGGGGGCAGGGGGCTTGTATGGCTACACCTTC	CAWSVGAGGLYGYTF
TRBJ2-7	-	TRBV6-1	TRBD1	TGTGCCAGCGGGACAGGGATCTACGAGCAGTACTTC	CASGTGIYEQYF
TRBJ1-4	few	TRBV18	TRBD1	TGTGCCAGCTCACCGGACAGGGGAAATAGGGAAAAACTGTTTTTT	CASSPDRGNREKLFF
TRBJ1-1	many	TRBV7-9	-	TGTGCCAGCAGCCGTGACACTGAAGCTTTCTTT	CASSRDTEAFF
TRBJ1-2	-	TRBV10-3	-	TGTGCCACCTCTCGGGACGGAGGGAGTCTTCGTGGCTACACCTTC	CATSRDGGSLRGYTF
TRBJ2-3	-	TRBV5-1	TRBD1	TGCGCCAGCAGCCTCCCCCTCGGACAGGGCCCAGATACGCAGTATTTT	CASSLPLGQGPDTQYF
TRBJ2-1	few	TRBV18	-	TGTGCCAGCTCATCCCTGAGTAGCAGAAGCTCCTACAATGAGCAGTTCTTC	CASSSLSSRSSYNEQFF
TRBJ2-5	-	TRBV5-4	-	TGTGCCAGCAGCTTGGGAGGGAGCGGAGAGACCCAGTACTTC	CASSLGGSGETQYF
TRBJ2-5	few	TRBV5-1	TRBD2	TGCGCCAGCAGCACGGGACTAGCGGGGCCGGAGACCCAGTACTTC	CASSTGLAGPETQYF
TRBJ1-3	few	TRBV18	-	TGTGCCAGCTCACCACTCACCGGACAGTACTCTGGAAACACCATATATTTT	CASSPLTGQYSGNTIYF
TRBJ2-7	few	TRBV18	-	TGTGCCAGCTCACCTGCAGGGGAAAACGAGCAGTACTTC	CASSPAGENEQYF
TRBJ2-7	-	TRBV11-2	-	TGTGCCAGCAGTCTCCGACAGTTCTCGCACGAGCAGTACTTC	CASSLRQFSHEQYF
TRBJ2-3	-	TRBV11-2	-	TGTGCCAGCAGCCTAACAGTCACAGATACGCAGTATTTT	CASSLTVTDTQYF
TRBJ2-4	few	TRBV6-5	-	TGTGCCAGCAGTTATCCGGGAGCCAAAAACATTCAGTACTTC	CASSYPGAKNIQYF
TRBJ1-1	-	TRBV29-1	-	TGCAGCGCCCCGATTGGGGCGAAGAACACTGAAGCTTTCTTT	CSAPIGAKNTEAFF
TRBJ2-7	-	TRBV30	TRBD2	TGTGCCTGGGGACTACTAGCGGGAGTCGCCTACGAGCAGTACTTC	CAWGLLAGVAYEQYF
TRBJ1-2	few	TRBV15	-	TGTGCCACCAGCAGACTCGCGGAAGCTAACTATGGCTACACCTTC	CATSRLAEANYGYTF
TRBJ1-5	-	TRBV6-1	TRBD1	TGTGCCAGCAAGGGACAGCAAGGTGTGCAGCCCCAGCATTTT	CASKGQQGVQPQHF
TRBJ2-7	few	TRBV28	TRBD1	TGTGCCAGCAGTTCCCCCCGGACAGGGAACTCCTACGAGCAGTACTTC	CASSSPRTGNSYEQYF
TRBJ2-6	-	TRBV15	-	TGTGCCACCAGCACAAGCGGTTCTGGGGCCAACGTCCTGACTTTC	CATSTSGSGANVLTF
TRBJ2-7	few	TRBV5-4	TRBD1	TGTGCCAGCAGCCCGACAGGGGCGGGGACCTACGAGCAGTACTTC	CASSPTGAGTYEQYF
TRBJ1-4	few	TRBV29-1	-	TGCAGCGTTGAGATAGGGGTGGATGAAAAACTGTTTTTT	CSVEIGVDEKLFF
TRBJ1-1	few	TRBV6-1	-	TGTGCCAGCAGTGAACAGAACACTGAAGCTTTCTTT	CASSEQNTEAFF
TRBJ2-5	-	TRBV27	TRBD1	TGTGCCAGCAGTTACGGGACAGGGGGCTCGACCCAGTACTTC	CASSYGTGGSTQYF
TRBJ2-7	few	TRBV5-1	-	TGCGCCAGCAGCCCAACAGGATACCCCTCCTACGAGCAGTACTTC	CASSPTGYPSYEQYF
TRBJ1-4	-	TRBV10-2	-	TGCGCCAGCAGTGATGGTTCAGGGGAAGATGAAAAACTGTTTTTT	CASSDGSGEDEKLFF
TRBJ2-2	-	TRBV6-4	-	TGTGCCAGCAGTGAAGCACAGACCACTAACACCGGGGAGCTGTTTTTT	CASSEAQTTNTGELFF